This is a list of T cell receptor beta chains from one sample in a study of cytomegalovirus exposure and HLA in healthy donors. TCRdb keeps only in-frame clones here, not all; method: immunoSEQ multiplex PCR. The data show some 150,000 clones, with approximately 84% seen just once and 2% to 2.5% held by the top ten. Sequencing was carried out using PBMCs. Receptors were obtained from a woman under 30 in good health and CMV-seronegative. CDR3s include the opening cysteine and the closing phenylalanine or tryptophan. A D gene is named only where the DNA matches it firmly. The size entry is marked missing in some rows and otherwise reads once, few, many or a size class.

-,14,-,TRBV2,TRBJ1-1,TGTGCCAGCAGACCCACATTCGCCTACACTGAAGCTTTCTTT,CASRPTFAYTEAFF
-,16,TRBD1,TRBV6-5,TRBJ1-2,TGTGCCAGCAGTTACTCGAGGCCGACAGGGGGCTATGGCTACACCTTC,CASSYSRPTGGYGYTF
-,17,TRBD2,TRBV7-2,TRBJ2-7,TGTGCCAGCAGCTTAGCTCTAGCGGGGGGAAGCTCCTACGAGCAGTACTTC,CASSLALAGGSSYEQYF
-,14,-,TRBV5-1,TRBJ2-3,TGCGCCAGCAGCTCAAGGGGTAACATAGATACGCAGTATTTT,CASSSRGNIDTQYF
-,14,TRBD1,TRBV29-1,TRBJ1-1,TGCAGCGGGGTGACAGGGTCAGGGTCCACTGAAGCTTTCTTT,CSGVTGSGSTEAFF
-,14,-,TRBV10-3,TRBJ2-2,TGTGCCATCAGTGAAAGGGGTACGGCCGGGGAGCTGTTTTTT,CAISERGTAGELFF
-,13,-,TRBV7-8,TRBJ2-5,TGTGCCAGCAGTCCGGAGCAGTCGGAGACCCAGTACTTC,CASSPEQSETQYF
once,14,TRBD1,TRBV6-5,TRBJ1-4,TGTGCCAGCAGCTGGGGACAGGATAATGAAAAACTGTTTTTT,CASSWGQDNEKLFF
few,15,TRBD2,TRBV6-4,TRBJ2-3,TGTGCCAGCAGTGACACAGCGGGGGCCACAGATACGCAGTATTTT,CASSDTAGATDTQYF
-,17,-,TRBV2,TRBJ2-7,TGTGCCAGCAAGGTCCCGAAACAGGGTCCTGTCTCCTACGAGCAGTACTTC,CASKVPKQGPVSYEQYF
-,15,-,TRBV6-5,TRBJ1-1,TGTGCCAGCAGTCCCGAAGTTCAGCGGAACACTGAAGCTTTCTTT,CASSPEVQRNTEAFF
few,13,-,TRBV10-3,TRBJ1-1,TGTGCCATCAAATACAGGGCTAACACTGAAGCTTTCTTT,CAIKYRANTEAFF
-,16,TRBD1,TRBV5-5,TRBJ1-2,TGTGCCAGCAGCTTGGCCGGACAGGGGGTCTCGGGTGGCTACACCTTC,CASSLAGQGVSGGYTF
-,12,-,TRBV7-8,TRBJ1-2,TGTGCCAGCTCCCCCGGGGGGTATGGCTACACCTTC,CASSPGGYGYTF
-,13,-,TRBV7-9,TRBJ2-7,TGTGCCAGCAGCCGGGACAAGTCCTACGAGCAGTACTTC,CASSRDKSYEQYF
-,15,-,TRBV6-1,TRBJ2-3,TGTGCCACCACCCGGACGAGCGGGCGGGCAGATACGCAGTATTTT,CATTRTSGRADTQYF
-,14,-,TRBV5-1,TRBJ2-4,TGCGCCAGCAGCTTGGCGGGGTATGGAAACATTCAGTACTTC,CASSLAGYGNIQYF
-,15,TRBD1,TRBV28,TRBJ1-5,TGTGCCAGCAGCCCCTCGGACAGGGACTCGGGGCCCCAGCATTTT,CASSPSDRDSGPQHF